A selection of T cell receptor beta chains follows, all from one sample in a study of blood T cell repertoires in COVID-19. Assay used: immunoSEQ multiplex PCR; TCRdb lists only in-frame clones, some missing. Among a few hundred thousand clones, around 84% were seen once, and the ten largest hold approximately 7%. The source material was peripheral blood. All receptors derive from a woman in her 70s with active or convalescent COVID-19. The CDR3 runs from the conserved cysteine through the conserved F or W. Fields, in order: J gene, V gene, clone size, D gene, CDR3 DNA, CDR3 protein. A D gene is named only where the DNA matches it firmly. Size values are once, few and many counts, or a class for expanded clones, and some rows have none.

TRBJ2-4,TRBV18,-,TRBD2,TGTGCCAGCTCACCAGGCCCTGGACTAGCGGGGGCGCTAGCCAAAAACATTCAGTACTTC,CASSPGPGLAGALAKNIQYF
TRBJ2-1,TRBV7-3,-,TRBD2,TGTGCCAGCAGCTTGGGACTAGCGGACTACAATGAGCAGTTCTTC,CASSLGLADYNEQFF
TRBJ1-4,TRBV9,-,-,TGTGCCAGCAGTCTGGAAGTGGGGGGAAAACTGTTTTTT,CASSLEVGGKLFF
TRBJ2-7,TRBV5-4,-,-,TGTGCCAGCAGCTTGGCCCTCGATAGCTCCTACGAGCAGTACTTC,CASSLALDSSYEQYF
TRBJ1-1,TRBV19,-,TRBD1,TGTGCCAGTAGCCGGGACAGGGGATACACTGAAGCTTTCTTT,CASSRDRGYTEAFF
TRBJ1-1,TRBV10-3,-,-,TGTGCCATCTTGAGAGGGATAGACACTGAAGCTTTCTTT,CAILRGIDTEAFF
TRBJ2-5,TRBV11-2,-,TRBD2,TGTGCCAGCAGCTTACAATGGGGGGGGGAGACCCAGTACTTC,CASSLQWGGETQYF
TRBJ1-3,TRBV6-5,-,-,TGTGCCAGCAGCATCCTTCAACAAGGAAACACCATATATTTT,CASSILQQGNTIYF
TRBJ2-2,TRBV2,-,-,TGTGCCAGCAGTGTGGTCAGGGACACCGGGGAGCTGTTTTTT,CASSVVRDTGELFF
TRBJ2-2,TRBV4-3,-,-,TGCGCCAGCAGCCAAGGTCAGGGCCTAAACACCGGGGAGCTGTTTTTT,CASSQGQGLNTGELFF
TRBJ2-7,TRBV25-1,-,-,TGTGCCACCCGAGGGGACAACTCCTACGAGCAGTACTTC,CATRGDNSYEQYF
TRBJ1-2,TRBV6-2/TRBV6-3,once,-,TGTGCCAGCAGCCGAGGGATCTATGGCTACACCTTC,CASSRGIYGYTF
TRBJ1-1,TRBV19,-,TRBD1,TGTGGGACCGCCGGGACAGGGCCAATCACTGAAGCTTTCTTT,CGTAGTGPITEAFF
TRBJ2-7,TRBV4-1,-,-,TGCGCCAGCAGCCACCCAGGGGTAGGAGAGCAGTACTTC,CASSHPGVGEQYF
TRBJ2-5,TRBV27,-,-,TGTGCCAGCAGTCCGATCAGGGCCACCCAAAGGGAGACCCAGTACTTC,CASSPIRATQRETQYF
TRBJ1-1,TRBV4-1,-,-,TGCGCCAGCAGCCAAGCTCCAGGCTTCAACACTGAAGCTTTCTTT,CASSQAPGFNTEAFF
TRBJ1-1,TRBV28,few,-,TGTGCCAGCAAATTAAGCAACACTGAAGCTTTCTTT,CASKLSNTEAFF
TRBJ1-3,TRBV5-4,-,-,TGTGCCAGCAGCCCCTGGGGGAGGGGAAACACCATATATTTT,CASSPWGRGNTIYF
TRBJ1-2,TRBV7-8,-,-,TGTGCCAGCAGCCCTACAGTTTACTACACCTTC,CASSPTVYYTF
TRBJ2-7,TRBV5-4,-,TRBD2,TGTGCCAGCAGGCGGGAGGGGAAGGCCTCCTACGAGCAGTACTTC,CASRREGKASYEQYF
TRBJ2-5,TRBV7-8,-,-,TGTGCCAGCAGCCCCAGGGGCCAGACTCAAGAGACCCAGTACTTC,CASSPRGQTQETQYF
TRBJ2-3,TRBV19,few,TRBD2,TGTGCCAGTAGTGGTGGAGCGGGGCCCACAGATACGCAGTATTTT,CASSGGAGPTDTQYF
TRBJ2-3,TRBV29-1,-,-,TGCAGCGTTGTGCCGTCCTACAGCACAGATACGCAGTATTTT,CSVVPSYSTDTQYF
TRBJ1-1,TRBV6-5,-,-,TGTGCCAGCTCCCTTGGGCGGAACACTGAAGCTTTCTTT,CASSLGRNTEAFF
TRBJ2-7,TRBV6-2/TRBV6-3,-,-,TGTGCCAGCAGTTACCGGACAGACGAGCAGTACTTC,CASSYRTDEQYF
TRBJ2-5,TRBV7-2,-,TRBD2,TGTGCCAGCAGCTTAGCCGGCGGGGGTCAAGAGACCCAGTACTTC,CASSLAGGGQETQYF
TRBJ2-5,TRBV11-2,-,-,TGTGCCAGCGCCTCTAGGGCGAACCTCAGGGGAGAAGAGACCCAGTACTTC,CASASRANLRGEETQYF
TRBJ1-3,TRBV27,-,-,TGTGCCAGCAGCGTACTCTCTGGAAACACCATATATTTT,CASSVLSGNTIYF
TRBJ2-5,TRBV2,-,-,TGTGCCAGCAGTGAATCCGTGACCCAGTACTTC,CASSESVTQYF
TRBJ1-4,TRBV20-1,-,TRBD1,TGCAGTGCTAGTGGTCGGGACAGGGGAGAAAAACTGTTTTTT,CSASGRDRGEKLFF
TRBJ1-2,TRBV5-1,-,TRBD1,TGCGCCAGCAGCCAAATACTCGGACAGGAAGACTATGGCTACACCTTC,CASSQILGQEDYGYTF
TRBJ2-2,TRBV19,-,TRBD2,TGTGCCAGTAACAGATTACCGTTCGCCCTCGGGGGGAGCACCGGGGAGCTGTTTTTT,CASNRLPFALGGSTGELFF
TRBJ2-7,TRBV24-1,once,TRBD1,TGTGCCACCAGTGCGCCGGGGACAGACGAGCAGTACTTC,CATSAPGTDEQYF
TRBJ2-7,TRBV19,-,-,TGTGCCAGTAGTATAGTACCCGGGGTCGAGCAGTACTTC,CASSIVPGVEQYF
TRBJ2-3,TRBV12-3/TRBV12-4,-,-,TGTGCCAGCAGTTTTAGAGATACGCAGTATTTT,CASSFRDTQYF
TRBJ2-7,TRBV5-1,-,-,TGCGCCAGCAGCTTGGGTTGGCAGAGGAACGAGCAGTACTTC,CASSLGWQRNEQYF
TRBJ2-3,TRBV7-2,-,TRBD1,TGTGCCAGCAGCTTAGTTGTAGGGGGACAGGGCACCACAGATACGCAGTATTTT,CASSLVVGGQGTTDTQYF
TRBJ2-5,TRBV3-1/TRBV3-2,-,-,TGTGCCAGCAGCCCTGAGCCTAGCGCCCAAGAGACCCAGTACTTC,CASSPEPSAQETQYF
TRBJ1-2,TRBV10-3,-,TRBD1,TGTGCCATCTCGGGAGAGGGGGCAATGAATGGCTACACCTTC,CAISGEGAMNGYTF
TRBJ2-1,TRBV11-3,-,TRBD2,TGTGCCAGCAGCCTCCAATACGGGGGGGCGGGTGAGCAGTTCTTC,CASSLQYGGAGEQFF
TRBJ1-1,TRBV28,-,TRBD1,TGTGCCAGCAGGGAACAGGGGGTCCGAACTGAAGCTTTCTTT,CASREQGVRTEAFF
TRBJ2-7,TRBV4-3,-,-,TGCGCCAGCAGCCAAGATAGCAGCACCGCTTATGAGCAGTACTTC,CASSQDSSTAYEQYF
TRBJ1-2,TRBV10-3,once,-,TGTGCCATCAGTGATCCGAGGGAGGGCGGCTACACCTTC,CAISDPREGGYTF
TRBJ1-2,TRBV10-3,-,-,TGTGCCATCAGTCCCAGGGGTTTCGATGGCTACACCTTC,CAISPRGFDGYTF
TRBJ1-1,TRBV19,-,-,TGTGCCAGTTCGACTTGGACTGAAGCTTTCTTT,CASSTWTEAFF
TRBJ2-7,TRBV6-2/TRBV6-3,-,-,TGTGCCAGCAGTTACCCGGGGTCGACCTACGAGCAGTACTTC,CASSYPGSTYEQYF
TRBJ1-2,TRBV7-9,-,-,TGTGCCAGCAGCTTAACAGCCAGGGGCCGCGGCTACACCTTC,CASSLTARGRGYTF
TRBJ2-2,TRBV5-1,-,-,TGCGCCAGCAGCTTGACCCAGACGAACACCGGGGAGCTGTTTTTT,CASSLTQTNTGELFF
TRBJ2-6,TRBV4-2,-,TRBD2,TGTGCCAGCAGCCAAGATAGGAAACTAGCGGGGACCCGGGCCAACGTCCTGACTTTC,CASSQDRKLAGTRANVLTF
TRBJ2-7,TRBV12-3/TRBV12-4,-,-,TGTGCCAGCATCCAATCTCAGGATTACGAGCAGTACTTC,CASIQSQDYEQYF
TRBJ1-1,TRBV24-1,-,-,TGTGCCACCAGTGACTCACAGGGCGACACTGAAGCTTTCTTT,CATSDSQGDTEAFF
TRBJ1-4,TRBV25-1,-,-,TGTGCCAGCAGTGAGCAGGGAAGGGAAAAACTGTTTTTT,CASSEQGREKLFF
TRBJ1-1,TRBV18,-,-,TGTGCCAGCTCATCCACGGGGAACACTGAAGCTTTCTTT,CASSSTGNTEAFF
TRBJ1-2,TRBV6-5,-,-,TGTGCCACCACCCGCCGGGATCTGTATGGCTACACCTTC,CATTRRDLYGYTF
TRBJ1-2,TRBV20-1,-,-,TGCAGGGGTAGTTCTTCTAACTATGGCTACACCTTC,CRGSSSNYGYTF
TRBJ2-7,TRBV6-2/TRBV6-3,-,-,TGTGCCAGCAGCTCCCCTGGCGGGGAGAGCCTCTACGAGCAGTACTTC,CASSSPGGESLYEQYF